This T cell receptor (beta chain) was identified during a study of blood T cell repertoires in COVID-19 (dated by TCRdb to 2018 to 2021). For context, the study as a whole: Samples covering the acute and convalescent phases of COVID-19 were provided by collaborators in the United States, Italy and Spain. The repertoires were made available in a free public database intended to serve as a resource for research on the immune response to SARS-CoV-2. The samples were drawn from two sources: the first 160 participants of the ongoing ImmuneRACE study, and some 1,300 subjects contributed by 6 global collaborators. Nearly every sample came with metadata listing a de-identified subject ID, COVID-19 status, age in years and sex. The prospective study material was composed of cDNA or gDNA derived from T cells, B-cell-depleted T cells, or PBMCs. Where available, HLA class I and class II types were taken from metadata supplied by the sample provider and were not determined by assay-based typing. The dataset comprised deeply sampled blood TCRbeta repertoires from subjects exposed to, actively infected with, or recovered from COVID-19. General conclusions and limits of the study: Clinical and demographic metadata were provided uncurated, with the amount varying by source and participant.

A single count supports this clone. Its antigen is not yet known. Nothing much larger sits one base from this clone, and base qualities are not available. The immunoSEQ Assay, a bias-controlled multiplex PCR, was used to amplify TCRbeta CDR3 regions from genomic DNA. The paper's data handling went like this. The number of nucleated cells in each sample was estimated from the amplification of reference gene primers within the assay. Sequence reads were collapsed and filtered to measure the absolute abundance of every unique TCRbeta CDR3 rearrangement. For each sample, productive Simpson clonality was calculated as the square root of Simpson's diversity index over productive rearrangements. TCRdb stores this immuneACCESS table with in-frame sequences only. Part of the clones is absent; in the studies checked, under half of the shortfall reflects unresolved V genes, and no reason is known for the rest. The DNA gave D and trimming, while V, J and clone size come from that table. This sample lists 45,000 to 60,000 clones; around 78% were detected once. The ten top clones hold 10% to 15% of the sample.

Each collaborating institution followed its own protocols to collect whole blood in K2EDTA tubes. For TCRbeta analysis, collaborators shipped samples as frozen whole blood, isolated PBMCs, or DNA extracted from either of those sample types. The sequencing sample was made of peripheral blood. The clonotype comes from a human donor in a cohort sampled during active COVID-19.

Here the CDR3 is given as CASRDRYYGYTF. In nucleotide form, the sequence is TGTGCCAGCCGGGACAGGTACTATGGCTACACCTTC. The chain couples TRBV25-1 to TRBJ1-2; the junction holds 8 bases that match TRBD1. Its CDR3 holds 12 amino acids, cysteine through phenylalanine. Only the CDR3 region is kept as DNA, spanning 36 bases read in frame from base 1. Ends trimmed: V by 8 bases, J by 3 bases; bases unmatched to a gene: 2. From a lookup of the germline V gene, CDR1 and CDR2 are MGHDK and SYGVNS.